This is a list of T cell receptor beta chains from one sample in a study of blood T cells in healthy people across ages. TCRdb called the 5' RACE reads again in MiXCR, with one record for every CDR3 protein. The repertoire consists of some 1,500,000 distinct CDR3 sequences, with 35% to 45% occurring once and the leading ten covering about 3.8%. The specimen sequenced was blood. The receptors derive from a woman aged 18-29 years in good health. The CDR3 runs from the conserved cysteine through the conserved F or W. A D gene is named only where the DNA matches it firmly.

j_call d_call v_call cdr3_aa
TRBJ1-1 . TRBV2 CASSVWQGDTEAFF
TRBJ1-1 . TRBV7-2 CASSLVRGRAFF
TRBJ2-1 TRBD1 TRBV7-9 CASSETGTDSLQFF
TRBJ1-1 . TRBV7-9 CASSLIRPNTEAFF
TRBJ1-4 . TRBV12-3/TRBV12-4 CASSQGMEIEKLFF
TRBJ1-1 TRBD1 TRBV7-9 CASSLNFADRGGEAFF
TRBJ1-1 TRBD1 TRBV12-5 CASGLWTGGNTEAFF
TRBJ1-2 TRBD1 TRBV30 CAYDRDAYGYTF
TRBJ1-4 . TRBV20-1 CSAKGGGGSLEKLFF
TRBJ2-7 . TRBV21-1 CASTFCPYEQYF
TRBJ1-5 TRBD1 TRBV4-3 CASNQDDFMDRLEGNQPQHF
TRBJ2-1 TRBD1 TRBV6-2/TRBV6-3 CASRRNRDRGYSEQFF
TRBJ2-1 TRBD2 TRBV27 CASSLSAGGLNEQFF
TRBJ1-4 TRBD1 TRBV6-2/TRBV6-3 CASRKPGQVNGKLFF
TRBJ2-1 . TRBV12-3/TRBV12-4 CASSLEGLVINEQFF
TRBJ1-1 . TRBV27 CASSFRRGRGDTEAFF
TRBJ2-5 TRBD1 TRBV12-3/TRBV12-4 CASSLLQGTVGETQYF
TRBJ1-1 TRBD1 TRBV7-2 CASSHGQGWSTEAFF
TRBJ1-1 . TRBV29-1 CSGHMQTEAFF
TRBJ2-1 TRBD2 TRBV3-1 CASSQGGLAENEQFF
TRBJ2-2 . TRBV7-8 CASSLDPGKQKTGELFF
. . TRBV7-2 CASSLFGTLTYEQYF
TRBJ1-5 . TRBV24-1 CATSDSRSPNQPQHF
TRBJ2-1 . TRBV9 CASSVVSGYEQFF
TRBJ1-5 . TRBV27 CASSLNYSPLQPQHF
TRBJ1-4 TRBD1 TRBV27 CASSTWDRDEKLFF
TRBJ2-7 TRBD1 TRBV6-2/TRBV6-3 CASSSPGQGSDEQYF
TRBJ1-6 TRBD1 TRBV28 CASRSRTGRYSPLHF
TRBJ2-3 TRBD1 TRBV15 CATSSGMDRQETQYF
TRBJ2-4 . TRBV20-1 CSARQPKNIQYF
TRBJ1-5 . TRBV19 CASSPIINQPQHF
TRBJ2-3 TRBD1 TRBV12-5 CASGLVLGQESGTQYF
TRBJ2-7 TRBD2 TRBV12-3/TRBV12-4 CASSARVRSGSSYEQYF
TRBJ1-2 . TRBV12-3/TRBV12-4 CASSDGYSYGYTF
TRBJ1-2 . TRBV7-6 CASSLARGSYTF
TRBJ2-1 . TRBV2 CASQTGLYNEQFF
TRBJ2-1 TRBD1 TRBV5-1 CASSKGQGKYEQFF
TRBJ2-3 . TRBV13 CASSVSSWVLRAQYF
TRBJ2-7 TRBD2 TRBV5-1 CASSLRGEGSYEQYF
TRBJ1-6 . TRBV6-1 CASSPGLTSSYNSPLHF
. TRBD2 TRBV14 CASSHWTSGRANEQYF
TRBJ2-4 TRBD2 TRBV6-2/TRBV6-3 CASTTEREWNKNIQYF
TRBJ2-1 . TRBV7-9 CASSVETDKEQFF
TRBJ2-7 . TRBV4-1 CASSQVQGYNEQYF
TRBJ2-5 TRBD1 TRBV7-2 CASSRGPEAQYF
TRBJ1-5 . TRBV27 CASILGGSNQPQHF
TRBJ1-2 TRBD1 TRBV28 CASSSGTGHNYGYTF
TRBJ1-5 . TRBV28 CASGINRVEQPQHF
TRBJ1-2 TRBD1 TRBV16 CASSQFSGRGREGYTF
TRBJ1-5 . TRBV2 CASSEERSYQPQHF
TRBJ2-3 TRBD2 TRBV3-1 CASSQIGSAGDTQYF
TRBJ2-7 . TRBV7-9 CASSFVDSTIQPYF
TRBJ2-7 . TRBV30 CACTERYEQYF
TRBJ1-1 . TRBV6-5 CASSYLANTEAFF